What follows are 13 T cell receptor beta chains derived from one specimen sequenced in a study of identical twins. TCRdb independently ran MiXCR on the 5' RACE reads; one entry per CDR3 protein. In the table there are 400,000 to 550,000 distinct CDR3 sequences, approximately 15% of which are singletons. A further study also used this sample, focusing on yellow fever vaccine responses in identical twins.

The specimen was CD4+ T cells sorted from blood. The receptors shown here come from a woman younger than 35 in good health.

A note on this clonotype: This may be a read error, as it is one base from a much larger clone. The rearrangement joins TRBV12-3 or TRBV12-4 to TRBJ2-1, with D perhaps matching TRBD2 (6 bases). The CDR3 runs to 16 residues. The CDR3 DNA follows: TGTGCCAGCAGTCCAACAACCCGACTAGTAGCCAATAAGCAGTTCTTC. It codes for CASSPTTRLVANKQFF.

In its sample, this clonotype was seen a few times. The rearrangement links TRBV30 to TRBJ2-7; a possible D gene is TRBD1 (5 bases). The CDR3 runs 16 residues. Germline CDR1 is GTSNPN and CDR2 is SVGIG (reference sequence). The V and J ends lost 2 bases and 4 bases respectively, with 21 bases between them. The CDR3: CAWSTRRQGLIYEQYF. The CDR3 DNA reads TGTGCCTGGAGTACCCGTAGGCAGGGCTTGATATACGAGCAGTACTTC.

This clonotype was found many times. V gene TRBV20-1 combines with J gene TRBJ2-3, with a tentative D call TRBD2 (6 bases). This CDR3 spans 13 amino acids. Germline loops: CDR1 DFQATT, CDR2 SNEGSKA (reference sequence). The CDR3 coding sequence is TGCAGCGGGACTTTCCCCGGCACAGATACGCAGTATTTT. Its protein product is CSGTFPGTDTQYF.

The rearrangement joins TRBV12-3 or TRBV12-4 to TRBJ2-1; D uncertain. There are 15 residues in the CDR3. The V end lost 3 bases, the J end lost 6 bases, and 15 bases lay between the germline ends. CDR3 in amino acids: CASSLVRGPGNEQFF. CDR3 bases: TGTGCCAGCAGTTTGGTTCGCGGACCGGGCAATGAGCAGTTCTTC.

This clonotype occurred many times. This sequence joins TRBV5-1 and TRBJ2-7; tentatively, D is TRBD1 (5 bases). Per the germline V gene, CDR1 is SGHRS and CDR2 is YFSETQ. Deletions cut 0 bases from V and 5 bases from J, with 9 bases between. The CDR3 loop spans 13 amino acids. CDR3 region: CASSLDRPDEQYF. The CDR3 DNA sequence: TGCGCCAGCAGCTTGGACAGGCCGGACGAGCAGTACTTC.

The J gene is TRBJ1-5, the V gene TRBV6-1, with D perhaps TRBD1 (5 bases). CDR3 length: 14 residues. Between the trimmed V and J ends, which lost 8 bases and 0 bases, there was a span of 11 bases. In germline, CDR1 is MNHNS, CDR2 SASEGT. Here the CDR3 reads CASGGAYSNQPQHF. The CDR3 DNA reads TGTGCCAGCGGGGGTGCCTATAGCAATCAGCCCCAGCATTTT.

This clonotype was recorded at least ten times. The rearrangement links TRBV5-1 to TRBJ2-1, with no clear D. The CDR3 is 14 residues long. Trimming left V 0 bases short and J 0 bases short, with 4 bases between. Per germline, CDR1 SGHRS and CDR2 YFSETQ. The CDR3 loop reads CASSLDSSYNEQFF. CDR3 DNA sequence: TGCGCCAGCAGCTTGGACAGCTCCTACAATGAGCAGTTCTTC.

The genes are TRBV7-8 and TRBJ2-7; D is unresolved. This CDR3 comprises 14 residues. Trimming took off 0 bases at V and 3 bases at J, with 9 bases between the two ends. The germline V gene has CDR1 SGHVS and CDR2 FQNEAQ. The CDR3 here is CASSLAAIGYEQYF. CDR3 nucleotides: TGTGCCAGCAGCTTAGCGGCCATAGGCTACGAGCAGTACTTC.

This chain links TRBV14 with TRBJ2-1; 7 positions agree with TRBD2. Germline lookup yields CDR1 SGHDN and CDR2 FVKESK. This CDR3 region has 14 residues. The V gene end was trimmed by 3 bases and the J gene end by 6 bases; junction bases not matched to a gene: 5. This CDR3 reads CASSQKRLANEQFF. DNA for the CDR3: TGTGCCAGCAGCCAGAAGAGACTAGCCAATGAGCAGTTCTTC.

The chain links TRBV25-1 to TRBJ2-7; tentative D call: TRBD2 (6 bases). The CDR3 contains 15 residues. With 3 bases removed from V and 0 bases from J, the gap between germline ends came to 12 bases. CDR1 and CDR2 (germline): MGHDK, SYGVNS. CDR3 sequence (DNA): TGTGCCAGCAGTGAGCCCGCGGGGAACTCCTACGAGCAGTACTTC. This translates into CASSEPAGNSYEQYF.

CDR3 sequence reads: CASSQAGGPRETQYF. CDR3 bases: TGCGCCAGCAGCCAGGCGGGGGGGCCGAGGGAGACCCAGTACTTC. V is TRBV4-1 and J is TRBJ2-5, with 9 nucleotides matching TRBD2. V shed 3 bases and J 5 bases; nucleotides not matched to a gene: 7. This CDR3 region has 15 residues. The germline CDR1 and CDR2 sequences are MGHRA and YSYEKL.

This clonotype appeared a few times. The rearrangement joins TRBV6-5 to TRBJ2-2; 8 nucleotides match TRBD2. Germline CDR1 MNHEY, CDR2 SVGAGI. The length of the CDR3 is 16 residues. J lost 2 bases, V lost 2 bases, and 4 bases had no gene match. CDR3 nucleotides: TGTGCCAGCAGTTACCTACTAGCGGACAACACCGGGGAGCTGTTTTTT. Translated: CASSYLLADNTGELFF.

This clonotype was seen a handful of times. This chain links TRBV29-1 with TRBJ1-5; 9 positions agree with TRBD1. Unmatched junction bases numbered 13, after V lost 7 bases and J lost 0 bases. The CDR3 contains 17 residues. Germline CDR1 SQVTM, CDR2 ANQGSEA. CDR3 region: CSDADRDRENSNQPQHF. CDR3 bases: TGCAGCGACGCCGACCGGGACAGGGAGAATAGCAATCAGCCCCAGCATTTT.